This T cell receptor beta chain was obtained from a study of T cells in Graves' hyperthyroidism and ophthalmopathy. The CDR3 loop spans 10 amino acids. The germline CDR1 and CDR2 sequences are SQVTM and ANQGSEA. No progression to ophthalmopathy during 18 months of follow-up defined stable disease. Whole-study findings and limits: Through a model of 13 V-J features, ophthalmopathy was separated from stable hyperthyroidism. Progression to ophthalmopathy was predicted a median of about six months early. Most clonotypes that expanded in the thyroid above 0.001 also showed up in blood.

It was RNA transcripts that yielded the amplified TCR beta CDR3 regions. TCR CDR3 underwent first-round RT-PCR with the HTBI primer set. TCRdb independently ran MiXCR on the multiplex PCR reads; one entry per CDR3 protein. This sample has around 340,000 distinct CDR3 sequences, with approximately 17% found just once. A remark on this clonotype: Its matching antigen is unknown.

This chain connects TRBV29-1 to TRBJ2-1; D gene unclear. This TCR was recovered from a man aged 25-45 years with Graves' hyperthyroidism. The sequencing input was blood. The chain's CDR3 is CRTYNNEQFF. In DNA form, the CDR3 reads TGCCGCACCTACAACAATGAGCAGTTCTTC.